Presented here are 32 T cell receptor beta chains from one specimen sequenced in a study of cytomegalovirus exposure and HLA in healthy donors. The primer mix had 60 Vbeta and 13 Jbeta primers. Produced via immunoSEQ multiplex PCR; TCRdb's table is partial and in-frame only. The sample consists of fewer than 250,000 clones, over 70% of them appearing once. Sequenced input: PBMCs. The source of these receptors is a woman under 30 in good health and CMV-seronegative.

This rearrangement joins TRBV28 to TRBJ2-7; the D gene is possibly TRBD1 (5 bases). The germline gives CDR1 MDHEN, CDR2 SYDVKM. V was clipped by 6 bases and J by 3 bases, with 18 bases between them. This CDR3 is 15 amino acids long. The CDR3 loop reads CASSPLPGQGYEQYF. The CDR3 nucleotides read TGTGCCAGCAGCCCTTTGCCGGGTCAGGGCTACGAGCAGTACTTC.

The gene calls are TRBV6-6 and TRBJ2-7; D gene ambiguous. The CDR3 runs to 13 residues. CDR1 is MNHNY and CDR2 is SVGAGI in the germline V gene (reference sequence). The V end was cut by 5 bases, the J end by 4 bases, with 12 bases between. CDR3 protein: CASSQRSLYEQYF. The CDR3 nucleotides are TGTGCCAGCAGTCAGAGGAGCCTTTACGAGCAGTACTTC.

This clone has just a few counts. The J gene is TRBJ1-3, the V gene TRBV18, with 7 bases that match TRBD1. Per germline, CDR1 KGHSH and CDR2 LQKENI. CDR3 length: 17 residues. Unmatched junction bases numbered 8, after V lost 3 bases and J lost 0 bases. CDR3 in DNA: TGTGCCAGCTCACCCTCCGGGACAGACATCTCTGGAAACACCATATATTTT. Translating gives CASSPSGTDISGNTIYF.

This clone has only a few counts. The chain is built from TRBV19 and TRBJ1-1, with D unclear. The V gene lost 1 base and the J gene lost 4 bases, with 4 bases spanning the gap. Germline V CDR1 and CDR2: LNHDA, SQIVND (reference sequence). The CDR3 has 12 residues. DNA of the CDR3: TGTGCCAGTAGTATAGCCCGCACTGAAGCTTTCTTT. It encodes CASSIARTEAFF.

The V call is TRBV29-1, the J call TRBJ2-2; no clear D. The CDR3 runs 14 residues. CDR1 and CDR2 from the germline V gene are SQVTM and ANQGSEA. The germline V and J ends were trimmed by 3 bases and 5 bases, with 13 bases remaining between them. CDR3 in DNA: TGCAGCGTTGACCTGGCGGAGCCTACCGGGGAGCTGTTTTTT. Protein: CSVDLAEPTGELFF.

The rearrangement uses TRBV4-1 and TRBJ1-6, with D possibly matching TRBD1 (6 bases). The CDR3 is 16 amino acids. Trimming shortened V by 0 bases and J by 3 bases, and 9 bases separated the two germline ends. Germline V gene sequence: CDR1 MGHRA, CDR2 YSYEKL. The CDR3: CASSQEPQGYNSPLHF. In nucleotides, the CDR3 is TGCGCCAGCAGCCAAGAACCACAGGGCTATAATTCACCCCTCCACTTT.

This clone was picked up one time. V gene TRBV30 combines with J gene TRBJ2-2; the D gene is possibly TRBD1 (5 bases). Per germline, CDR1 GTSNPN and CDR2 SVGIG (reference sequence). This CDR3 region has 17 residues. The ends were cut back, 1 base at V and 1 base at J, with 16 bases in the middle. The CDR3 sequence is CAWSAIDSPLNTGELFF. DNA for the CDR3: TGTGCCTGGAGTGCCATCGACAGTCCTTTGAACACCGGGGAGCTGTTTTTT. The variable domain in full, completed from reference TRBV30 and TRBJ2-2, reads SQTIHQWPATLVQPVGSPLSLECTVEGTSNPNLYWYRQAAGRGLQLLFYSVGIGQISSEVPQNLSASRPQDRQFILSSKKLLLSDSGFYLCAWSAIDSPLNTGELFFGEGSRLTVL.

The rearrangement links TRBV4-1 to TRBJ1-2; D is uncertain. The CDR3 is made up of 14 amino acids. CDR1 MGHRA and CDR2 YSYEKL come from the germline V gene. Trimming shortened V by 1 base and J by 4 bases, and 10 bases separated the two germline ends. In DNA, the CDR3 is TGCGCCAGCAGCCAAGTAAGCGTTTCCTATGGCTACACCTTC. This gives the protein CASSQVSVSYGYTF.

The V gene is TRBV4-3, the J gene TRBJ1-2; 7 nucleotides align to TRBD1. Germline lookup yields CDR1 LGHNA and CDR2 YSLEER. The CDR3 covers 16 residues. V dropped 0 bases and J dropped 0; count of bases not matched to a gene: 4. The CDR3 bases are TGCGCCAGCAGCCAAGACTGGACAGGCGCTAACTATGGCTACACCTTC. It yields the protein CASSQDWTGANYGYTF.

The chain employs TRBV5-6 and TRBJ2-1; no clear D gene. This CDR3 region has 14 residues. Trimming cost V 0 bases and J 3 bases, with 7 bases left between them. CDR1 SGHDT and CDR2 YYEEEE come from the germline V gene. The CDR3: CASSLGLDYNEQFF. CDR3 sequence (DNA): TGTGCCAGCAGCTTGGGGCTAGACTACAATGAGCAGTTCTTC. Filled out from reference TRBV5-6 and TRBJ2-1, the complete variable domain reads DAGVTQSPTHLIKTRGQQVTLRCSPKSGHDTVSWYQQALGQGPQFIFQYYEEEERQRGNFPDRFSGHQFPNYSSELNVNALLLGDSALYLCASSLGLDYNEQFFGPGTRLTVL.

The V and J genes are TRBV5-5 and TRBJ1-6; 11 bases fit TRBD1. Germline CDR1 and CDR2: SGHKS and YYEKEE (reference sequence). V shed 2 bases, J shed 3 bases, and the junction held 4 bases outside the gene matches. There are 17 residues in the CDR3. CDR3 DNA: TGTGCCAGCAGCTTTGGGACAGGGGGGATCTATAATTCACCCCTCCACTTT. Residues: CASSFGTGGIYNSPLHF.

The chain links TRBV5-4 to TRBJ2-7; no clear D. Germline loops: CDR1 SGHNT, CDR2 YYREEE (reference sequence). The CDR3 has 13 amino acids. Deletions cut 5 bases from V and 2 bases from J, with 11 bases between. This CDR3 is CASSLPGAYEQYF. CDR3 nucleotides: TGTGCCAGCAGTCTTCCGGGTGCCTACGAGCAGTACTTC.

The chain uses TRBV5-5 and TRBJ1-1; D perhaps matches TRBD1 (5 bases). CDR1 is SGHKS and CDR2 is YYEKEE in the germline V gene (reference sequence). The CDR3 contains 15 residues. Trimming removed 4 bases at V and 4 bases at J, with 17 bases between. CDR3 nucleotides: TGTGCCAGCAGCCCCCCGGGGGGTGGGTTCACTGAAGCTTTCTTT. It yields the protein CASSPPGGGFTEAFF.

The chain is built from TRBV28 and TRBJ1-5; TRBD1 matches at 7 bases. The germline CDR1 and CDR2 sequences are MDHEN and SYDVKM. The CDR3 loop spans 17 amino acids. V trimming: 2 bases; J trimming: 3 bases; junction bases outside the gene matches: 10. The CDR3 protein is CASSLTEMTGLNQPQHF. The CDR3 nucleotides read TGTGCCAGCAGTTTAACGGAGATGACAGGGCTCAATCAGCCCCAGCATTTT.

The rearrangement uses TRBV14 and TRBJ2-7, with TRBD2 matching 8 bases. Germline V gene lookup returns CDR1 SGHDN and CDR2 FVKESK. The CDR3 length is 13 residues. Unmatched junction bases numbered 4, after V lost 4 bases and J lost 5 bases. The DNA of the CDR3 is TGTGCCAGCAGCCCGAGCGGGGGCCACGAGCAGTACTTC. This codes for CASSPSGGHEQYF.

The rearrangement links TRBV5-8 to TRBJ1-2; D remains ambiguous. The CDR3 is 13 residues long. The ends were cut back, 6 bases at V and 7 bases at J, with 16 bases in the middle. Germline V gene sequence: CDR1 SGHTS, CDR2 YDEGEE. The CDR3 DNA sequence: TGTGCCAGCACCGGGGTCCCCGTTGGTGGCTACACCTTC. Encoded protein: CASTGVPVGGYTF.

The chain links TRBV28 to TRBJ2-3; D call uncertain. This CDR3 comprises 14 residues. V gave up 5 bases and J gave up 2 bases, with 11 bases separating them. Per the germline V gene, CDR1 is MDHEN and CDR2 is SYDVKM. CDR3 loop: CASSGPPSTDTQYF. CDR3 in DNA: TGTGCCAGCAGTGGCCCTCCATCCACAGATACGCAGTATTTT.

The chain joins TRBV5-4 to TRBJ2-2; 7 nucleotides align to TRBD2. The V gene end was trimmed by 2 bases and the J gene end by 4 bases; junction bases not matched to a gene: 5. The CDR3 spans 15 residues. From germline, CDR1 is SGHNT and CDR2 YYREEE (reference sequence). In DNA form, the CDR3 reads TGTGCCAGCAGCTTTTTTGCGGGAGCCACCGGGGAGCTGTTTTTT. This gives the protein CASSFFAGATGELFF.

The chain joins TRBV11-2 to TRBJ1-2; 7 bases are a match to TRBD1. The CDR3 length is 19 residues. CDR1 SGHAT and CDR2 FQNNGV come from the germline V gene. The trim removed 5 bases at V and 4 bases at J, leaving 22 bases unmatched. CDR3 sequence reads: CASSPREWDSPPPSYGYTF. Written as DNA, the CDR3 is TGTGCCAGCAGCCCACGAGAGTGGGACAGCCCTCCACCATCCTATGGCTACACCTTC.

This chain links TRBV4-1 with TRBJ2-7, with 9 positions matching TRBD1. CDR1 is MGHRA and CDR2 is YSYEKL in the germline V gene. Trimming at V came to 3 bases and at J to 7 bases, leaving 1 base not matched to a gene. The CDR3 contains 12 residues. The CDR3 region is CASSQTGGEQYF. In DNA form, the CDR3 reads TGCGCCAGCAGCCAGACAGGGGGAGAGCAGTACTTC.

The rearrangement joins TRBV28 to TRBJ1-2; 7 bases align to TRBD1. Germline CDR1 reads MDHEN; CDR2 reads SYDVKM. J was trimmed by 0 bases and V by 7 bases; bases with no gene match: 8. CDR3 length: 15 residues. This CDR3 reads CASNPGTAPNYGYTF. DNA of the CDR3: TGTGCCAGCAATCCGGGGACAGCCCCTAACTATGGCTACACCTTC.

The chain carries TRBV11-2 and TRBJ2-1, with a tentative D call TRBD1 (5 bases). The CDR3 covers 15 residues. Per germline, CDR1 SGHAT and CDR2 FQNNGV. V gave up 5 bases and J gave up 3 bases, with 14 bases separating them. In nucleotides, the CDR3 is TGTGCCAGCAGCCACCGCGGCAGGGACTACAATGAGCAGTTCTTC. Its protein product is CASSHRGRDYNEQFF.

The chain has TRBV6-4 and TRBJ1-6, with 7 bases that match TRBD1. V trimming: 5 bases; J trimming: 8 bases; junction bases outside the gene matches: 9. Germline CDR1 MRHNA, CDR2 SNTAGT. This CDR3 has 15 amino acids. The CDR3 DNA is TGTGCCAGCAGTTACGAACAGGGGACTGATTCACCCCTCCACTTT. This translates into CASSYEQGTDSPLHF.

The chain combines TRBV11-3 with TRBJ2-7; 7 nucleotides match TRBD1. The CDR3 has 13 amino acids. After removal of 5 bases from V and 3 bases from J, the junction contained 4 bases not matched to a gene. Germline CDR1 and CDR2: SGHNT and YENEEA. In DNA, the CDR3 is TGTGCCAGCAGCCAACAGGGGAACTACGAGCAGTACTTC. Its protein product is CASSQQGNYEQYF.

The chain combines TRBV2 with TRBJ2-3; TRBD2 might be the D (6 bases). Germline values: CDR1 SNHLY, CDR2 FYNNEI. V dropped 3 bases and J dropped 2 bases, with 18 bases sitting between them. This CDR3 has 17 residues. Written as DNA, the CDR3 is TGTGCCAGCAGTGACCCTGCCGGCGGGACCTCCACAGATACGCAGTATTTT. Protein: CASSDPAGGTSTDTQYF.

The chain uses TRBV10-1 and TRBJ1-1, with 7 nucleotides matching TRBD1. From germline, CDR1 is WNHNN and CDR2 SYGVQD (reference sequence). V dropped 7 bases and J dropped 0; count of bases not matched to a gene: 2. The CDR3 loop spans 13 amino acids. In DNA form, the CDR3 reads TGCGCCAGCACGGACAGGATGAACACTGAAGCTTTCTTT. It translates to CASTDRMNTEAFF.

The chain uses TRBV7-6 and TRBJ1-5, with 7 bases that match TRBD1. V was clipped by 5 bases and J by 7 bases; unmatched bases: 14. The CDR3 covers 16 residues. CDR1 is SGHVS, CDR2 FNYEAQ, per germline. The CDR3 protein is CASSRTAGGSGQPQHF. The CDR3 region has the DNA TGTGCCAGCAGCCGGACGGCAGGGGGTAGTGGACAGCCCCAGCATTTT.

The chain is built from TRBV19 and TRBJ1-5; 10 positions agree with TRBD1. The CDR3 runs to 15 residues. The trim removed 5 bases at V and 7 bases at J, leaving 8 bases unmatched. Germline values: CDR1 LNHDA, CDR2 SQIVND (reference sequence). The DNA for the CDR3 is TGTGCCAGTAGTGTGACAGGGGGCTCGAAGCAGCCCCAGCATTTT. Translated: CASSVTGGSKQPQHF.

The chain carries TRBV29-1 and TRBJ1-1; a possible D gene is TRBD1 (5 bases). Deletions cut 3 bases from V and 6 bases from J, with 8 bases between. This CDR3 is 11 amino acids long. The germline V gene encodes CDR1 SQVTM and CDR2 ANQGSEA. CDR3 coding DNA: TGCAGCGTTGACCCGGGGGCTGAAGCTTTCTTT. This translates into CSVDPGAEAFF.

The count of this clone is one. The chain uses TRBV19 and TRBJ2-1; 11 bases are shared with TRBD2. V was pared by 5 bases and J by 8 bases, with 8 bases of the junction left unmatched. Germline CDR1 LNHDA, CDR2 SQIVND (reference sequence). The CDR3 sequence is 15 residues long. CDR3 DNA sequence: TGTGCCAGTAGTCCCGGGACTAGCGGTTGGGATGAGCAGTTCTTC. Protein sequence: CASSPGTSGWDEQFF.

This chain connects TRBV19 to TRBJ1-4; 7 positions match TRBD1. The germline V gene encodes CDR1 LNHDA and CDR2 SQIVND (reference sequence). The CDR3 spans 14 residues. V trimming: 7 bases; J trimming: 2 bases; junction bases outside the gene matches: 4. The CDR3 DNA follows: TGTGCCAGTAAACAGGGGAACACTAATGAAAAACTGTTTTTT. It is translated as CASKQGNTNEKLFF. Full variable domain (outside the CDR3, taken from reference TRBV19 and TRBJ1-4): DGGITQSPKYLFRKEGQNVTLSCEQNLNHDAMYWYRQDPGQGLRLIYYSQIVNDFQKGDIAEGYSVSREKKESFPLTVTSAQKNPTAFYLCASKQGNTNEKLFFGSGTQLSVL.

The genes are TRBV6-1 and TRBJ1-6, with D possibly TRBD1 on 5 matching bases. Trimming pared 6 bases from V and 7 bases from J, leaving 13 bases between. Per the germline V gene, CDR1 is MNHNS and CDR2 is SASEGT. The CDR3 loop spans 14 amino acids. CDR3 sequence reads: CASRPGTENSPLHF. As DNA, the CDR3 is TGTGCCAGCAGACCCGGGACTGAGAATTCACCCCTCCACTTT.